Below, 14 T cell receptor beta chains from the same sample are listed, as sequenced in a study of blood T cell repertoires in COVID-19. Some clones are missing from TCRdb's copy, which holds only in-frame ones; the method was immunoSEQ multiplex PCR. The sample carries around 160,000 clones, around 87% recorded once. Specimen: peripheral blood. Every receptor here comes from a woman aged 70-85 years with COVID-19, enrolled during active disease.

This clone has only one observation. V usage is TRBV29-1 and J usage is TRBJ1-5; D remains unclear. Between the trimmed V and J ends, which lost 1 base and 7 bases, there was a span of 5 bases. Germline CDR1 SQVTM, CDR2 ANQGSEA. The CDR3 loop spans 11 amino acids. The CDR3 is CSVEGPQPQHF. CDR3 coding DNA: TGCAGCGTTGAAGGGCCCCAGCCCCAGCATTTT.

The V call is TRBV18, the J call TRBJ1-4; no clear D. From germline, CDR1 is KGHSH and CDR2 LQKENI. Trimming left V 3 bases short and J 5 bases short, with 19 bases between. CDR3 length equals 17 residues. The CDR3 reads CASSPEYLVSQNEKLFF. The CDR3 nucleotides are TGTGCCAGCTCACCGGAGTATTTGGTCAGCCAAAATGAAAAACTGTTTTTT.

This chain links TRBV11-2 with TRBJ2-5; a possible D gene is TRBD1 (6 bases). V dropped 5 bases and J dropped 5 bases, with 12 bases sitting between them. Germline V gives CDR1 SGHAT, CDR2 FQNNGV. This CDR3 region has 13 residues. CDR3 in amino acids: CASSTGMVETQYF. The CDR3 nucleotides read TGTGCCAGCAGCACAGGGATGGTCGAGACCCAGTACTTC.

The chain employs TRBV3-1 (or the pseudogene TRBV3-2) and TRBJ1-2; no clear D. Germline V gene data show CDR1 as LGHDT and CDR2 as YNNKEL (reference sequence). There are 12 residues in the CDR3. The germline V and J ends were trimmed by 1 base and 3 bases, with 3 bases remaining between them. CDR3 in DNA: TGTGCCAGCAGCCAAGCTGACTATGGCTACACCTTC. Translated: CASSQADYGYTF.

The chain joins TRBV5-1 to TRBJ1-3, with 7 bases identical to TRBD1. Looked up from germline, CDR1 is SGHRS and CDR2 is YFSETQ. The CDR3 contains 21 residues. The V gene end was trimmed by 2 bases and the J gene end by 0 bases; junction bases not matched to a gene: 20. The CDR3 DNA is TGCGCCAGCAGCTTACCCAAGAGGCGGACAGGCAACCCGCTCTCTGGAAACACCATATATTTT. Translated: CASSLPKRRTGNPLSGNTIYF.

The J gene is TRBJ2-7, the V gene TRBV5-4, with TRBD2 matching over 7 bases. This CDR3 has 11 residues. The J segment lost 7 bases and the V segment lost 3 bases, leaving 1 base of the junction unmatched. CDR1 SGHNT and CDR2 YYREEE come from the germline V gene (reference sequence). For the CDR3, the DNA is TGTGCCAGCAGCTACGGGGGGGAGCAGTACTTC. This gives the protein CASSYGGEQYF. The full variable domain, with the rest looked up from reference TRBV5-4 and TRBJ2-7, is ETGVTQSPTHLIKTRGQQVTLRCSSQSGHNTVSWYQQALGQGPQFIFQYYREEENGRGNFPPRFSGLQFPNYSSELNVNALELDDSALYLCASSYGGEQYFGPGTRLTVT.

The V call is TRBV5-1, the J call TRBJ2-5, with D maybe TRBD2 (6 bases). Germline CDR1 SGHRS, CDR2 YFSETQ. The CDR3 has 16 residues. V was trimmed by 4 bases and J by 0 bases, leaving 16 bases between them. The CDR3 bases are TGCGCCAGCAGCCCCGGACGGAGGGGTTACCAAGAGACCCAGTACTTC. As protein: CASSPGRRGYQETQYF.

The CDR3 nucleotides are TGCGCCAGCAGCTCCAGGGGTAGAGGACTCTCCGGGGCCCAGTACTTC. As protein: CASSSRGRGLSGAQYF. The chain uses TRBV5-1 and TRBJ2-5; D is perhaps TRBD1 (6 bases). V shed 3 bases and J shed 9 bases, with 24 bases lying between them. The CDR3 covers 16 residues. The germline V gene has CDR1 SGHRS and CDR2 YFSETQ.

The CDR3 DNA follows: TGTGCCAGCAGCGTAGCTCCGGCAGACTCTTATGGCTACACCTTC. It translates to CASSVAPADSYGYTF. This chain links TRBV9 with TRBJ1-2; unclear D gene. The germline CDR1 and CDR2 sequences are SGDLS and YYNGEE. CDR3 length: 15 amino acids. The V gene lost 0 bases and the J gene lost 5 bases, with 14 bases spanning the gap.

The chain combines TRBV6-5 with TRBJ2-1; 11 bases are shared with TRBD2. With V trimmed by 0 bases and J by 5 bases, 3 bases remained unmatched. CDR1 and CDR2 from the germline V gene are MNHEY and SVGAGI. There are 16 residues in the CDR3. The CDR3 sequence: CASSYSGTSGNNEQFF. CDR3 coding DNA: TGTGCCAGCAGTTACTCGGGGACTAGCGGCAACAATGAGCAGTTCTTC.

V gene TRBV7-9 combines with J gene TRBJ2-5; TRBD1 aligns across 8 bases. The germline gives CDR1 SEHNR, CDR2 FQNEAQ (reference sequence). After removal of 2 bases from V and 2 bases from J, the junction contained 13 bases not matched to a gene. The CDR3 is 18 residues long. This chain's CDR3 is CASSLIYWSGGPQETQYF. DNA of the CDR3: TGTGCCAGCAGCTTAATCTATTGGTCAGGGGGCCCTCAAGAGACCCAGTACTTC.

This rearrangement joins TRBV28 to TRBJ1-2; D might be TRBD1 (5 bases). V was shortened by 5 bases and J by 7 bases, with 17 bases between the two germline ends. The CDR3 spans 14 residues. Germline CDR1 reads MDHEN; CDR2 reads SYDVKM. The CDR3 DNA sequence: TGTGCCAGCAGTGCCGGGACTGCCAATCGTGGCTACACCTTC. Its translation: CASSAGTANRGYTF.

The CDR3 is CASSQDQRAGELFF. In nucleotides, the CDR3 is TGTGCCAGCAGCCAAGATCAGAGGGCCGGGGAGCTGTTTTTT. The rearrangement joins TRBV14 to TRBJ2-2, with a tentative D call TRBD2 (5 bases). CDR3 length: 14 amino acids. V shed 0 bases and J shed 6 bases, with 8 bases lying between them. CDR1 and CDR2 (germline): SGHDN, FVKESK.

The chain is built from TRBV6-6 and TRBJ2-2; possibly TRBD1 for D (5 bases). The CDR3 runs 14 residues. The V end lost 2 bases, the J end lost 1 base, and 5 bases lay between the germline ends. Germline CDR1 and CDR2: MNHNY and SVGAGI (reference sequence). The CDR3 sequence: CASSYDRNTGELFF. The CDR3 bases are TGTGCCAGCAGTTACGACAGGAACACCGGGGAGCTGTTTTTT.